A single sample gave rise to the 9 T cell receptor beta chains below, sequenced in a study of cytomegalovirus exposure and HLA in healthy donors. The PCR made use of 60 Vbeta and 13 Jbeta primers. Measured with immunoSEQ multiplex PCR; TCRdb has only the in-frame clones, and not every one. The data show about 190,000 clones, 87% seen once. The material sequenced was PBMCs. The source of these receptors is a man under 40 in good health and CMV-seronegative.

V usage is TRBV6-1 and J usage is TRBJ1-2; 7 bases are a match to TRBD1. CDR3 length equals 13 residues. Germline lookup yields CDR1 MNHNS and CDR2 SASEGT. The V gene end was trimmed by 5 bases and the J gene end by 5 bases; junction bases not matched to a gene: 5. The CDR3 here is CASSTGTAYGYTF. The CDR3 DNA follows: TGTGCCAGCAGTACCGGGACAGCATATGGCTACACCTTC.

The V call is TRBV5-1, the J call TRBJ2-5; TRBD1 agrees at 8 bases. CDR1 and CDR2 from the germline V gene are SGHRS and YFSETQ. Trimming cost V 2 bases and J 5 bases; bases outside gene matches: 2. This CDR3 spans 13 amino acids. The CDR3 loop is CASSFGQGETQYF. The DNA of the CDR3 is TGCGCCAGCAGCTTCGGACAGGGCGAGACCCAGTACTTC.

The rearrangement links TRBV30 to TRBJ1-3; D unresolved. The ends were cut back, 4 bases at V and 4 bases at J, with 8 bases in the middle. Germline V gives CDR1 GTSNPN, CDR2 SVGIG (reference sequence). The CDR3 sequence is 12 residues long. The CDR3 DNA follows: TGTGCCTGGATGGGAGGGGGAAACACCATATATTTT. This gives the protein CAWMGGGNTIYF.

V usage is TRBV28 and J usage is TRBJ2-7, with 7 bases matching TRBD1. Germline V lookup: CDR1 MDHEN, CDR2 SYDVKM. The CDR3 sequence is 13 residues long. The V segment lost 8 bases and the J segment 5 bases; nucleotides outside the gene matches: 9. The CDR3 sequence: CASFRQGVDEQYF. The CDR3 nucleotides are TGTGCCAGCTTCCGGCAGGGGGTAGACGAGCAGTACTTC.

This clone was seen a single time. The chain couples TRBV6-1 to TRBJ1-4; a possible D gene is TRBD1 (5 bases). V was shortened by 0 bases and J by 5 bases, with 10 bases between the two germline ends. The germline V gene encodes CDR1 MNHNS and CDR2 SASEGT. The CDR3 spans 15 residues. In DNA form, the CDR3 reads TGTGCCAGCAGTGAAGCGCAGTCAGGGAATGAAAAACTGTTTTTT. It translates to CASSEAQSGNEKLFF.

Only a few counts were recorded for this clone. A read error may account for a junction end that differs from germline. The chain is built from TRBV7-7 and TRBJ2-3; 13 positions agree with TRBD2. This CDR3 has 16 amino acids. CDR1 is SSHAT and CDR2 is FNYEAQ in the germline V gene (reference sequence). CDR3 sequence reads: CASSLGTSGGTDTQYF. The CDR3 coding sequence is TGTGCTAGCAGCTTAGGGACTAGCGGGGGCACAGATACGCAGTATTTT.

This clone occurred a few times. The chain is built from TRBV18 and TRBJ1-1; the match to TRBD1 covers 8 bases. With 3 bases clipped from V and 6 bases from J, the junction kept 15 bases outside the gene matches. CDR3 length: 17 amino acids. Looked up from germline, CDR1 is KGHSH and CDR2 is LQKENI. CDR3 DNA: TGTGCCAGCTCACCTGGGACAGGCGGGTTAAAGGTATCTGAAGCTTTCTTT. Its protein is CASSPGTGGLKVSEAFF.

The J gene is TRBJ2-2, the V gene TRBV29-1; D may be TRBD1 (5 bases). Germline V gives CDR1 SQVTM, CDR2 ANQGSEA. Deletions cut 0 bases from V and 2 bases from J, with 10 bases between. CDR3 length equals 15 residues. CDR3 sequence (DNA): TGCAGCGTTGAAGAAAGTGACAGAAACACCGGGGAGCTGTTTTTT. This gives the protein CSVEESDRNTGELFF.

This clone was recorded a few times. The chain combines TRBV13 with TRBJ2-7, with 9 bases identical to TRBD1. V was clipped by 3 bases and J by 5 bases; unmatched bases: 8. The CDR3 spans 15 residues. Germline values: CDR1 PRHDT, CDR2 FYEKMQ (reference sequence). The CDR3: CASSFLQDRGHEQYF. Here the CDR3 DNA reads TGTGCCAGCAGCTTCCTACAGGACAGGGGACACGAGCAGTACTTC.